This is a list of T cell receptor beta chains from one sample in a study of cytomegalovirus exposure and HLA in healthy donors. The table came from immunoSEQ multiplex PCR; TCRdb's copy has only in-frame clones and leaves some out. The repertoire holds about 140,000 clones, with over 70% as singletons. Sequenced material: PBMCs. Source of these receptors: a man aged 35-49 years in good health and CMV-seronegative. CDR3s include the opening cysteine and the closing phenylalanine or tryptophan. A D gene is named only where the DNA matches it firmly. Expanded clones are given a class, and other clones once, few, many or no size at all.

J | D | V | size | DNA | CDR3
TRBJ2-1 | TRBD1 | TRBV6-6 | - | TGTGCCAGCAGGCCGACAGGGCGCCTTACCTACAATGAGCAGTTCTTC | CASRPTGRLTYNEQFF
TRBJ2-1 | TRBD1 | TRBV7-2 | - | TGTGCCAGCAGACTCGGGACAGGGGTTGAGCAGTTCTTC | CASRLGTGVEQFF
TRBJ1-3 | TRBD1 | TRBV7-9 | - | TGTGCCAGCAGCCTAGCTGACAGGGTCGGAAACACCATATATTTT | CASSLADRVGNTIYF
TRBJ1-2 | - | TRBV6-4 | - | TGTGCCAGCAGTGACAACAGAGATGGCTACACCTTC | CASSDNRDGYTF
TRBJ2-2 | - | TRBV12-2 | - | TGTGCAAGTCGCTCCGGAGGGGGCTACGGGGAGCTGTTTTTT | CASRSGGGYGELFF
TRBJ2-1 | TRBD1 | TRBV11-3 | - | TGTGCCAGCAGCTTCCAGGGGGCGAATGAGCAGTTCTTC | CASSFQGANEQFF
TRBJ1-6 | - | TRBV11-3 | few | TGTGCCAGCAGCTCCGGCGGTGGATCCTATAATTCACCCCTCCACTTT | CASSSGGGSYNSPLHF
TRBJ1-1 | - | TRBV18 | - | TGTGCCAGCTCACCAGGACAGATTGGGAGCACTGAAGCTTTCTTT | CASSPGQIGSTEAFF
TRBJ2-1 | TRBD2 | TRBV27 | - | TGTGCCAGCATCCCGGGGGGCTCCTACAATGAGCAGTTCTTC | CASIPGGSYNEQFF
TRBJ1-6 | TRBD1 | TRBV28 | - | TGTGCCAGCAGTGCCGGGACAGAAGAAGCTAATTCACCCCTCCACTTT | CASSAGTEEANSPLHF
TRBJ1-1 | - | TRBV27 | - | TGTGCCAGCAGTTTAGGAGGCTCTGGGACTGAAGCCTTCTTT | CASSLGGSGTEAFF
TRBJ1-3 | - | TRBV7-9 | - | TGTGCCAGCAGCTTAATTTCAGGCCGAGGAAACACCATATATTTT | CASSLISGRGNTIYF
TRBJ1-6 | TRBD1 | TRBV4-1 | few | TGCGCCAGCAGCCAAGAGGGCCAGGGGGCCGCCTATAATTCACCCCTCCACTTT | CASSQEGQGAAYNSPLHF
TRBJ1-6 | TRBD1 | TRBV27 | - | TGTGCCAGCAGTTTGTTTTGGACAGGGAATTCACCCCTCCACTTT | CASSLFWTGNSPLHF
TRBJ2-1 | TRBD2 | TRBV27 | - | TGTGCCAGCAGCCTAACTAGCGGGGGGTACAATGAGCAGTTCTTC | CASSLTSGGYNEQFF
TRBJ1-2 | TRBD1 | TRBV7-2 | once | TGTGCCAGCAGCTTGGGACAGAACTATGGCTACACCTTC | CASSLGQNYGYTF
TRBJ2-2 | TRBD2 | TRBV4-3 | - | TGCGCCAGCAGCCAATCGACGACTAGCGGGGTCACCGGGGAGCTGTTTTTT | CASSQSTTSGVTGELFF
TRBJ1-1 | - | TRBV5-8 | few | TGTGCCAGCAGCCCAGACTTGAACACTGAAGCTTTCTTT | CASSPDLNTEAFF
TRBJ1-5 | - | TRBV6-1 | once | TGTGCCAGCAGTGAAAACAGGGCCCTCAGTCAGCCCCAGCATTTT | CASSENRALSQPQHF
TRBJ2-7 | - | TRBV28 | - | TGTGCCAGCAGTCCAGTGACAGCGTACGAGCAGTACTTC | CASSPVTAYEQYF
TRBJ1-1 | - | TRBV11-3 | - | TGTGCCAGCAGCTTAAAGGCCAACGGAGCCACTGAAGCTTTCTTT | CASSLKANGATEAFF
TRBJ2-5 | - | TRBV9 | once | TGTGCCAGCAGCCCAAACCCGACAGGGAGGGAGACCCAGTACTTC | CASSPNPTGRETQYF
TRBJ1-2 | - | TRBV19 | once | TGTGCCAGTAGGACCGAAGACACGGCGAACTATGGCTACACCTTC | CASRTEDTANYGYTF
TRBJ1-5 | TRBD1 | TRBV27 | - | TGTGCCAGCAGTTTAACCGGGACAGGGGTAGCGCACGGTCAGCCCCAGCATTTT | CASSLTGTGVAHGQPQHF
TRBJ1-1 | - | TRBV7-8 | - | TGTGCCAGCAGCTTAGAAAGTAGGGGCTCTGAAGCTTTCTTT | CASSLESRGSEAFF
TRBJ1-2 | TRBD1 | TRBV19 | - | TGTGCCAGTAGAACAGGGGCTAACTATGGCTACACCTTC | CASRTGANYGYTF
TRBJ1-5 | TRBD1 | TRBV27 | once | TGTGCCAGCAGTTTAGAGGGACAGAGCAATCAGCCCCAGCATTTT | CASSLEGQSNQPQHF
TRBJ1-4 | TRBD1 | TRBV5-1 | - | TGCGCCAGCAGCTGGGACAGGACGGATACGTCAACTAATGAAAAACTGTTTTTT | CASSWDRTDTSTNEKLFF
TRBJ1-2 | - | TRBV6-5 | once | TGTGCCAGCGGCAGACTACCCGGCTACACCTTC | CASGRLPGYTF
TRBJ1-1 | - | TRBV7-2 | - | TGTGCCAGCAGCGTCGGGGGGGCAGGGAACACTGAAGCTTTCTTT | CASSVGGAGNTEAFF
TRBJ2-2 | TRBD1 | TRBV11-2 | few | TGTGCCAGCAGCTTGGGACAGGCTTTTCAGAGGGACACCGGGGAGCTGTTTTTT | CASSLGQAFQRDTGELFF
TRBJ1-5 | TRBD1 | TRBV4-1 | - | TGCGCCAGCAGCCAAGATGAGGACAGGGGGCTACCCAATCAGCCCCAGCATTTT | CASSQDEDRGLPNQPQHF
TRBJ1-5 | TRBD1 | TRBV14 | - | TGTGCCAGCAGTCCAGGGGGTAGCAATCAGCCCCAGCATTTT | CASSPGGSNQPQHF
TRBJ2-3 | TRBD2 | TRBV7-6 | few | TGTGCCAGCAGCTTAGGTAGCGGGTCCAGCACAGATACGCAGTATTTT | CASSLGSGSSTDTQYF
TRBJ2-3 | - | TRBV4-1 | - | TGCGCCAGCAGCCAAGATTGGGGGCAGGGAACAGATACGCAGTATTTT | CASSQDWGQGTDTQYF
TRBJ2-7 | TRBD2 | TRBV7-9 | - | TGTGCCAGCAGCACCGGCCCGGGGGGAAGCTCCTACGAGCAGTACTTC | CASSTGPGGSSYEQYF
TRBJ2-7 | - | TRBV2 | - | TGTGCCAGCACAGGGGACGGGTACGAGCAGTACTTC | CASTGDGYEQYF
TRBJ2-2 | - | TRBV6-1 | - | TGTGCCAGCACCGAGGGGATCGGCGGGGTGCTGTTTTTT | CASTEGIGGVLFF
TRBJ1-5 | - | TRBV29-1 | - | TGCAGCGTTGCGGGGAATGGAAACCAGCCCCAGCATTTT | CSVAGNGNQPQHF
TRBJ2-3 | TRBD2 | TRBV25-1 | - | TGTGCCAGCAGTCCCCCTGGCGGGGGGAACACAGATACGCAGTATTTT | CASSPPGGGNTDTQYF
TRBJ1-5 | - | TRBV5-6 | few | TGTGCCAGCAGTTTCGGACTTAGCAATCAGCCCCAGCATTTT | CASSFGLSNQPQHF
TRBJ1-1 | - | TRBV6-4 | few | TGTGCCAGCAGTCTGGAACAGGGAACTGAAGCTTTCTTT | CASSLEQGTEAFF
TRBJ1-4 | TRBD1 | TRBV9 | - | TGTGCCAGCAGCGTCGATCAGGGGGTAGAAAAACTGTTTTTT | CASSVDQGVEKLFF
TRBJ2-7 | - | TRBV4-3 | few | TGCGCCAGCAGCCAACTCAGGGATCCTTCCTACGAGCAGTACTTC | CASSQLRDPSYEQYF
TRBJ2-1 | TRBD2 | TRBV29-1 | - | TGCAGCGCCCGACTAGCTCATGAGCAGTTCTTC | CSARLAHEQFF
TRBJ1-5 | TRBD1 | TRBV5-6 | - | TGTGCCAGCAGCTTGGCCGCCGGACAGGGATCCTTTAGCAATCAGCCCCAGCATTTT | CASSLAAGQGSFSNQPQHF
TRBJ2-6 | - | TRBV19 | - | TGTGCCAGTAGTATAAGCAGGGTAGCTGGGGCCAACGTCCTGACTTTC | CASSISRVAGANVLTF
TRBJ2-7 | TRBD1 | TRBV25-1 | - | TGTGCCAGCAGTACGTTAGGGACAGGGTCCTACGAGCAGTACTTC | CASSTLGTGSYEQYF
TRBJ2-5 | - | TRBV4-1 | - | TGCGCCAGCAGCCAAGATAACAGCCAAGAGACCCAGTACTTC | CASSQDNSQETQYF
TRBJ2-1 | TRBD2 | TRBV4-3 | - | TGCGCCAGCAGCCCAAGACTAGCGGGGGCGGGGAATGAGCAGTTCTTC | CASSPRLAGAGNEQFF
TRBJ2-3 | TRBD1 | TRBV2 | - | TGTGCCAGCAGCGCGAAAGGGGGCTTCACAGATACGCAGTATTTT | CASSAKGGFTDTQYF
TRBJ2-1 | TRBD1 | TRBV19 | - | TGTGCCAGTAGTCAGACAGGGAGTTTCGAGCAGTTCTTC | CASSQTGSFEQFF
TRBJ2-1 | TRBD2 | TRBV7-3 | - | TGTGCCAGCAGCTATACTGGACTAGCGGGGGGGTACAATGAGCAGTTCTTC | CASSYTGLAGGYNEQFF